The 3 T cell receptor beta chains in this list originate from one sample, sequenced in a study of shared clonotypes between healthy human individuals. Produced via immunoSEQ multiplex PCR; TCRdb's table is partial and in-frame only. The table records about 87,000 clones, approximately 44% of them present only once. The sample was PBMCs. All receptors derive from a woman aged 40 to 49 in good health. Some clones in this sample may be carry-over from other donors' samples.

This clone was picked up a small number of times. This chain links TRBV28 with TRBJ1-5; D perhaps matches TRBD1 (5 bases). The CDR3 is 16 residues long. Trimming removed 1 base from V and 1 base from J, with 11 bases in between. The germline gives CDR1 MDHEN, CDR2 SYDVKM. This CDR3 reads CASSLYGGISNQPQHF. For the CDR3, the DNA is TGTGCCAGCAGTTTATACGGGGGTATCAGCAATCAGCCCCAGCATTTT.

This clone was counted a single time. The CDR3 region has the DNA TGTGCCACCAGCAGAGATCAAGGGGGCTCCTACGAGCAGTACTTC. Protein sequence: CATSRDQGGSYEQYF. The V and J genes are TRBV15 and TRBJ2-5; a weak D match, TRBD1 (6 bases). The end of the DNA fits TRBJ2-7 better, so the J call may be wrong. CDR3 length equals 15 residues. Germline V gives CDR1 LNHNV, CDR2 YYDKDF (reference sequence).

This clone showed up just a few times. This chain uses TRBV5-6 with TRBJ2-7; D call uncertain. The V end lost 0 bases, the J end lost 4 bases, and 14 bases lay between the germline ends. This CDR3 has 15 amino acids. The V gene's germline CDR1 is SGHDT and CDR2 YYEEEE. The CDR3 DNA reads as TGTGCCAGCAGCTTGGCCTATCTGGGCCTGTACGAGCAGTACTTC. It specifies CASSLAYLGLYEQYF.